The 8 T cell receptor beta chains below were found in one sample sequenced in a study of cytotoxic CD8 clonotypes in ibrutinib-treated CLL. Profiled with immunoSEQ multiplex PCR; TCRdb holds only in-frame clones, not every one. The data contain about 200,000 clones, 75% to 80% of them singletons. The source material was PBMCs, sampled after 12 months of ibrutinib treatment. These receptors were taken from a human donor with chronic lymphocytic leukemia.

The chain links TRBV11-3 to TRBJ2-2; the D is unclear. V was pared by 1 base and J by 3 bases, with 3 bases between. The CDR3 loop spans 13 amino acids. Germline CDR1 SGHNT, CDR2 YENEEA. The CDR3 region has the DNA TGTGCCAGCAGCTTAGGGGACACCGGGGAGCTGTTTTTT. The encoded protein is CASSLGDTGELFF.

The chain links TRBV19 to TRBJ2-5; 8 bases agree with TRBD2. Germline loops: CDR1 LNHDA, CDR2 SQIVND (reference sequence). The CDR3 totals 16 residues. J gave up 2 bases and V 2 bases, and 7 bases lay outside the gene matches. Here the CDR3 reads CASSILGRGRQETQYF. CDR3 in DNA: TGTGCCAGTAGTATACTAGGTCGCGGGAGGCAAGAGACCCAGTACTTC.

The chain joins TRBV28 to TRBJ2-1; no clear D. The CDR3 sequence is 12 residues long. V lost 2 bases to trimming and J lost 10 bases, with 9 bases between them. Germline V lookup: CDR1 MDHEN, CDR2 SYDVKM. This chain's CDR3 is CASSLPWQEQFF. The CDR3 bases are TGTGCCAGCAGTTTACCATGGCAAGAGCAGTTCTTC.

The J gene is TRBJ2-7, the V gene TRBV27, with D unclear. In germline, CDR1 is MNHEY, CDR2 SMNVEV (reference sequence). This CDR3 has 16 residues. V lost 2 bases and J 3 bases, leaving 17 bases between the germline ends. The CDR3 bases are TGTGCCAGCAGTTTACGATCTCCGGTTCCTTTCTACGAGCAGTACTTC. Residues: CASSLRSPVPFYEQYF.

The DNA for the CDR3 is TGTGCCAGCTCACCACTACAGGGTGTGGGCTACGAGCAGTACTTC. Residues: CASSPLQGVGYEQYF. The rearrangement joins TRBV18 to TRBJ2-7; maybe TRBD1 (6 bases). Germline CDR1 reads KGHSH; CDR2 reads LQKENI. The CDR3 has 15 residues. Trimming removed 1 base from V and 3 bases from J, with 13 bases in between. Combining the CDR3 with reference TRBV18 and TRBJ2-7 gives the whole variable domain NAGVMQNPRHLVRRRGQEARLRCSPMKGHSHVYWYRQLPEEGLKFMVYLQKENIIDESGMPKERFSAEFPKEGPSILRIQQVVRGDSAAYFCASSPLQGVGYEQYFGPGTRLTVT.

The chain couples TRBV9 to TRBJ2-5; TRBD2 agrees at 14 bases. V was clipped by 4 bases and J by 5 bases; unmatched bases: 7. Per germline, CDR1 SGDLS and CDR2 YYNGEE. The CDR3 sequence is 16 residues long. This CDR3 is CASSPRTSGRWETQYF. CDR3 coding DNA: TGTGCCAGCAGCCCCCGGACTAGCGGGAGGTGGGAGACCCAGTACTTC.

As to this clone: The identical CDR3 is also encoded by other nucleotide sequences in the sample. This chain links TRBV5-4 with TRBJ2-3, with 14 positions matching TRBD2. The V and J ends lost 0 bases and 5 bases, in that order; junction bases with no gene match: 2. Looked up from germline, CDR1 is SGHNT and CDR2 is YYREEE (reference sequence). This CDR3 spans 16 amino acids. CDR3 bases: TGTGCCAGCAGCTTGGGACTAGCGGGAGGGCTAGATACGCAGTATTTT. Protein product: CASSLGLAGGLDTQYF.

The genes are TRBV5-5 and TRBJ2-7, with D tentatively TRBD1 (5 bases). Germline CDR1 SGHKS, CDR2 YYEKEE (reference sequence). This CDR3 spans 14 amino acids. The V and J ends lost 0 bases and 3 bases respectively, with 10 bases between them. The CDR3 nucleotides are TGTGCCAGCAGCTTGGCAGGGCGGAACTACGAGCAGTACTTC. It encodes CASSLAGRNYEQYF. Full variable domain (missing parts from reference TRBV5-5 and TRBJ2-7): DAGVTQSPTHLIKTRGQQVTLRCSPISGHKSVSWYQQVLGQGPQFIFQYYEKEERGRGNFPDRFSARQFPNYSSELNVNALLLGDSALYLCASSLAGRNYEQYFGPGTRLTVT.